The sequence of this TCR beta chain was determined in a study of T cell responses to AZD1222 COVID-19 vaccine. Findings and limits, study-wide: Repertoires were obtained solely post-peak T cell response. Spike-specific TCR breadth rose after two AZD1222 doses, and depth rose as well.

The data were produced by immunoSEQ multiplex PCR, yet TCRdb's version contains in-frame clones alone and is incomplete. The repertoire holds about 120,000 clones, with over 75% as singletons. This CDR3 region has 15 residues. V gave up 0 bases and J gave up 0 bases, with 10 bases separating them. Germline V gene data show CDR1 as SGHNT and CDR2 as YYREEE (reference sequence). In the case of this clone: As yet, its antigen is unknown.

This TCR was recovered from an adult in good health. The material was peripheral blood, obtained on day 0 of AZD1222 vaccination. The gene calls are TRBV5-4 and TRBJ2-7; no reliable D call. In DNA form, the CDR3 reads TGTGCCAGCAGCTTGGTTCCTGGGCTCTCCTACGAGCAGTACTTC. Translation: CASSLVPGLSYEQYF.